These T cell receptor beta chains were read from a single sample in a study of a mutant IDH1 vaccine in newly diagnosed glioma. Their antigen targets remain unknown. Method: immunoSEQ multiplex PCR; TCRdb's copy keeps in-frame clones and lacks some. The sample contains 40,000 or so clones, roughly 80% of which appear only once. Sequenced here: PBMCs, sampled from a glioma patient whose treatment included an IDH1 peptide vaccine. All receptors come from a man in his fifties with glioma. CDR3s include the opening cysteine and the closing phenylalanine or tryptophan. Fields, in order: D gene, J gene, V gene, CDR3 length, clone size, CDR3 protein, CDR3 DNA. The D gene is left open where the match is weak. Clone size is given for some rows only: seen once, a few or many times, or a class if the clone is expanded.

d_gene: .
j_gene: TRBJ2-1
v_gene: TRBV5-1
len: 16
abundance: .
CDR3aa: CASSLGGVSSYNEQFF
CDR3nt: TGCGCCAGCAGCTTGGGTGGCGTAAGCTCCTACAATGAGCAGTTCTTC

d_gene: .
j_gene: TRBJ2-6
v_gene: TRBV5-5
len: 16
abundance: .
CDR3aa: CASSPGPESGANVLTF
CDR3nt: TGTGCCAGCAGCCCGGGACCAGAGTCTGGGGCCAACGTCCTGACTTTC

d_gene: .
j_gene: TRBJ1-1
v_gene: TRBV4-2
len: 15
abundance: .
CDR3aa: CASSQDGTLNAEAFF
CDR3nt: TGTGCCAGCAGCCAGGACGGGACACTTAACGCTGAAGCTTTCTTT

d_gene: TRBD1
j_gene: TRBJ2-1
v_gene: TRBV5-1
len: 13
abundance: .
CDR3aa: CASSSGQGNEQFF
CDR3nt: TGCGCCAGCAGCTCGGGACAGGGGAATGAGCAGTTCTTC

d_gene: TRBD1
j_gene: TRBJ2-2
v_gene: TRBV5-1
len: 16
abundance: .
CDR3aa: CASSVGRDRNTGELFF
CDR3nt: TGCGCCAGCAGCGTAGGCCGGGACAGAAACACCGGGGAGCTGTTTTTT

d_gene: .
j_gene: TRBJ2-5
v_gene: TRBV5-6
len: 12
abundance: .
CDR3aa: CASSLAGETQYF
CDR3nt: TGTGCCAGCAGCTTGGCGGGAGAGACCCAGTACTTC

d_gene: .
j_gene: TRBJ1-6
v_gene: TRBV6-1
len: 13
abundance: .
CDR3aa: CASCRDNNSPLHF
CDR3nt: TGTGCCAGCTGCAGGGATAATAATTCACCCCTCCACTTT

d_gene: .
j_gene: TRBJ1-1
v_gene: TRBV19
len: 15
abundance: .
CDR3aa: CASILRRDGNTEAFF
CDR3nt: TGTGCCAGTATTCTGCGCAGGGATGGTAACACTGAAGCTTTCTTT

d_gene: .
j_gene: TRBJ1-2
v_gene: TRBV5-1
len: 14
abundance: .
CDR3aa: CASSLSDRNYGYTF
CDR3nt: TGCGCCAGCAGCTTAAGCGACAGAAACTATGGCTACACCTTC

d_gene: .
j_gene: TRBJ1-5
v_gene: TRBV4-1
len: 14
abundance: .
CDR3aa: CASSQGGSNQPQHF
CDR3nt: TGCGCCAGCAGCCAGGGGGGAAGCAATCAGCCCCAGCATTTT

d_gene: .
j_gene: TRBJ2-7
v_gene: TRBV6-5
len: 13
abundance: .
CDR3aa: CASSYSMTVEQYF
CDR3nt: TGTGCCAGCAGTTACTCAATGACAGTCGAGCAGTACTTC

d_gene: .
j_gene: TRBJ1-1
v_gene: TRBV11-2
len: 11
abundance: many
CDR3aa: CASSHGLNAFF
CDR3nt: TGTGCCAGCAGCCATGGCCTGAACGCTTTCTTT

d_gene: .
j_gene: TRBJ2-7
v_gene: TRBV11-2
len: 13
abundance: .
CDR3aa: CASSLDSTYEQYF
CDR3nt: TGTGCCAGCAGCTTAGACAGTACCTACGAGCAGTACTTC

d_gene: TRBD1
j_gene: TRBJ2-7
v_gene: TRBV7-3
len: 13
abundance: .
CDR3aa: CASSLKGADEQYF
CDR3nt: TGTGCCAGCAGCTTAAAGGGGGCGGACGAGCAGTACTTC

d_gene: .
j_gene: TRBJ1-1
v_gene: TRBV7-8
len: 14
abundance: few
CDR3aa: CASSLVGQNTEAFF
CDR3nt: TGTGCCAGCAGCTTAGTAGGGCAGAACACTGAAGCTTTCTTT

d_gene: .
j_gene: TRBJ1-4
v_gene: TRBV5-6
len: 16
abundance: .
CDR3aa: CASRPPREGVNEKLFF
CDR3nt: TGTGCCAGCAGACCCCCCCGGGAGGGGGTTAATGAAAAACTGTTTTTT

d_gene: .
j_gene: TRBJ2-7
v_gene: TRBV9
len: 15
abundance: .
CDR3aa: CASSVGGGSPREQYF
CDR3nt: TGTGCCAGCAGCGTAGGGGGCGGGTCGCCTCGAGAGCAGTACTTC

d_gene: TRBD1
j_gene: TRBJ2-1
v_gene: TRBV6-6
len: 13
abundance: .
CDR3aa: CASNLNRGNEQFF
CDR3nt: TGTGCCAGCAACTTGAACAGGGGGAATGAGCAGTTCTTC

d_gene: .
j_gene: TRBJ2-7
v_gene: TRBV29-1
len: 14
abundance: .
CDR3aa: CSVWGGTRTYEQYF
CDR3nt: TGCAGCGTCTGGGGTGGTACACGGACCTACGAGCAGTACTTC

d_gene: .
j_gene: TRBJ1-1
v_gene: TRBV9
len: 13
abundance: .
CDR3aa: CAFPAGWDTEAFF
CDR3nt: TGTGCCTTCCCGGCAGGGTGGGACACTGAAGCTTTCTTT

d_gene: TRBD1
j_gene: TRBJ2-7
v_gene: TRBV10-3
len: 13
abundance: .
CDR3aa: CAIQGALTYEQYF
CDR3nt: TGTGCCATCCAGGGGGCACTCACCTACGAGCAGTACTTC

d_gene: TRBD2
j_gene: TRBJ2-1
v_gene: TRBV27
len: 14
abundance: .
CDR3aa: CASSLGGDNNEQFF
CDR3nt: TGTGCCAGCAGTTTAGGGGGGGATAACAATGAGCAGTTCTTC

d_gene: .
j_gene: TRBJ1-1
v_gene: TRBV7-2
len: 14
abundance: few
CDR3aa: CASSSGTWNTEAFF
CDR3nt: TGTGCCAGCAGCTCCGGGACTTGGAACACTGAAGCTTTCTTT

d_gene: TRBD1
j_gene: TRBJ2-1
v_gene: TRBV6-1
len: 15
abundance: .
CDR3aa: CASSDRGKENNEQFF
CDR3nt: TGTGCCAGCAGTGACAGGGGGAAGGAGAACAATGAGCAGTTCTTC

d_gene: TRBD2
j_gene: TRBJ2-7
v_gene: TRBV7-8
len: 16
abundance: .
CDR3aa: CASSLQQRGIPYEQYF
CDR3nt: TGTGCCAGCAGCCTACAACAGCGGGGTATCCCCTACGAGCAGTACTTC

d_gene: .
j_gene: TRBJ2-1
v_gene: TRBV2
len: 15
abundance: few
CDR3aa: CASTQRGPGDDEQFF
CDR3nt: TGTGCCAGCACCCAGAGGGGACCCGGAGACGATGAGCAGTTCTTC

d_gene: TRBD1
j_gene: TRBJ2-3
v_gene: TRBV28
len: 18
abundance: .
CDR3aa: CASSSGTGMDTYTDTQYF
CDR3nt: TGTGCCAGCAGTTCCGGGACAGGGATGGACACCTACACGGATACGCAGTATTTT

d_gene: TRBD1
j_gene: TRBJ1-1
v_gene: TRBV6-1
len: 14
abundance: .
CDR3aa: CASIADRVNTEAFF
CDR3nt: TGTGCCAGCATTGCGGACAGGGTGAACACTGAAGCTTTCTTT

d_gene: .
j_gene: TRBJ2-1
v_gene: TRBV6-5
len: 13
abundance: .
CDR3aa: CASSRTVYNEQFF
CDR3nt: TGTGCCAGCAGCCGGACAGTTTACAATGAGCAGTTCTTC